Listed below are T cell receptor beta chains from one sample, sequenced in a study of T cell repertoires in cytomegalovirus infection. The antigens these receptors bind are not known. TCRdb itself ran the reads through MiXCR, one entry per CDR3 protein. The sample shows around 300,000 distinct CDR3 sequences, roughly 21% of them seen only once. Sequencing used cultured PBMCs, obtained from culture after CMV antigen stimulation. Receptors originate from a human donor in good health (CMV status not recorded). Some clones in this sample may be carry-over from other donors' samples. CDR3s include the opening cysteine and the closing phenylalanine or tryptophan. D genes are given only for firm matches. Size is stated for part of the rows, as once, few or many counts, or as a class when the clone is expanded.

few | - | TRBJ2-5 | TRBV10-2 | TGCGCCAGCACACCAGGGATCAGGGAGACCCAGTACTTC | CASTPGIRETQYF
few | TRBD1 | TRBJ2-3 | TRBV7-9 | TGTGCCAGCAGCTTAGGGGCCGGACAGGCAGCAGATACGCAGTATTTT | CASSLGAGQAADTQYF
few | - | TRBJ1-3 | TRBV7-2 | TGTGCCACTACACCGAAAGTGAGCTCTGGAAACACCATATATTTT | CATTPKVSSGNTIYF
few | TRBD2 | TRBJ2-7 | TRBV7-9 | TGTGCCAGCAGCTTAGGGCTTCTAGCGGGAGAACGCTACGAGCAGTACTTC | CASSLGLLAGERYEQYF
many | - | TRBJ2-3 | TRBV7-8 | TGTGCCAGCAGCTTAAGTGCGGGGCGTTTCACAGATACGCAGTATTTT | CASSLSAGRFTDTQYF
few | - | TRBJ2-1 | TRBV25-1 | TGTGCCAGCAGTGAACAGGGGACCCTCAACAATGAGCAGTTCTTC | CASSEQGTLNNEQFF
many | - | TRBJ1-2 | TRBV7-8 | TGTGCCAGCAGCCCCGAAAGGGTCCTTAACTATGGCTACACCTTC | CASSPERVLNYGYTF
many | - | TRBJ2-7 | TRBV7-2 | TGTGCCAGCAGCCGACAGTCCGACTACGAGCAGTACTTC | CASSRQSDYEQYF
- | - | TRBJ1-3 | TRBV6-2/TRBV6-3 | TGTGCCAGCAGTTATGGAGGGACGACCTACTCTGGAAACACCATATATTTT | CASSYGGTTYSGNTIYF
- | - | TRBJ2-7 | TRBV28 | TGTGCCAGCGGAGGCTCCTACGAGCAGTACTTC | CASGGSYEQYF
- | - | TRBJ1-4 | TRBV19 | TGTGCCAGTAGAGTCTCCGGGTTTGCAACTAATGAAAAACTGTTTTTT | CASRVSGFATNEKLFF
few | - | TRBJ2-1 | TRBV4-2 | TGTGCCAGCAGCCAAGATAGTTCGGCCGGGGGATACAATGAGCAGTTCTTC | CASSQDSSAGGYNEQFF
few | - | TRBJ2-1 | TRBV6-2/TRBV6-3 | TGTGCCAGCAGTTACTCTGAAGGGCGGCAGTTCTTC | CASSYSEGRQFF
many | - | TRBJ2-2 | TRBV12-3/TRBV12-4 | TGTGCCAGCAGTTTGAGCGTCTCCGGGGAGCTGTTTTTT | CASSLSVSGELFF
few | - | TRBJ2-1 | TRBV11-2 | TGTGCCAGCAGCTTTACAATAGCGACCCATGAGCAGTTCTTC | CASSFTIATHEQFF
- | - | TRBJ2-7 | TRBV2 | TGTGCCAGCAGTGAAAATGGGGGCGAGCAGTACTTC | CASSENGGEQYF
many | - | TRBJ1-6 | TRBV7-6 | TGTGCCAGCAGCTTAGGACAGCGGGATTCACCCCTCCACTTT | CASSLGQRDSPLHF
- | TRBD2 | TRBJ2-2 | TRBV6-2/TRBV6-3 | TGTGCCAGCAGTTACTCCCTAGCGGGAGTCACCGGGGAGCTGTTTTTT | CASSYSLAGVTGELFF
few | - | TRBJ1-4 | TRBV12-3/TRBV12-4 | TGTGCCAGCAGTTTAGGTCGGATGGAAAAACTGTTTTTT | CASSLGRMEKLFF
few | - | TRBJ1-1 | TRBV6-5 | TGTGCCAGCAGTTACAGATCCACGGGGACTGAAGCTTTCTTT | CASSYRSTGTEAFF
few | TRBD2 | TRBJ2-1 | TRBV6-2/TRBV6-3 | TGTGCCAGCAGTTATGACGGGAGGACCTACAATGAGCAGTTCTTC | CASSYDGRTYNEQFF
many | - | TRBJ2-5 | TRBV4-2 | TGTGCCAGCAGCCAAGTGCGGTCTGGGGAGACCCAGTACTTC | CASSQVRSGETQYF
- | - | TRBJ2-3 | TRBV12-3/TRBV12-4 | TGTGCCAGCAGCGGCCCCCTCGCGAATACGCAGTATTTT | CASSGPLANTQYF
many | - | TRBJ2-1 | TRBV7-2 | TGTGCCAGCAGCTTAGAATGGCGGCCCTACAATGAGCAGTTCTTC | CASSLEWRPYNEQFF
few | - | TRBJ1-1 | TRBV20-1 | TGCAGTGCTAGTAACCGGGGGAGACGTCGTATGAACACTGAAGCTTTCTTT | CSASNRGRRRMNTEAFF
many | TRBD2 | TRBJ2-2 | TRBV7-6 | TGTGCCAGCAGCCAGGAGGTAGCGGGAGCGAACACCGGGGAGCTGTTTTTT | CASSQEVAGANTGELFF
- | TRBD2 | TRBJ2-1 | TRBV2 | TGTGCCAGCAGTCCTCAGCGGGAGTGGCACAATGAGCAGTTCTTC | CASSPQREWHNEQFF
few | - | TRBJ2-1 | TRBV27 | TGTGCCAGCAGTTCCGAGCCCTACAATGAGCAGTTCTTC | CASSSEPYNEQFF
few | TRBD2 | TRBJ2-1 | TRBV27 | TGTGCCAGCAGTTTCCCTTTAGGGACTAGAAATCTCAATGAGCAGTTCTTC | CASSFPLGTRNLNEQFF
- | TRBD2 | TRBJ2-1 | TRBV24-1 | TGTGCCACCAGTGATTCACGGACTAGCGGAATCTACAATGAGCAGTTCTTC | CATSDSRTSGIYNEQFF
- | TRBD2 | TRBJ2-7 | TRBV7-3 | TGTGCCAGCAGCTTAAGTGCGGGAGGGGGTTACGAGCAGTACTTC | CASSLSAGGGYEQYF
- | TRBD1 | TRBJ2-7 | TRBV6-6 | TGTGCCAGCAGTTACTCGCGGACAGGGGGACCCGCCTACGAGCAGTACTTC | CASSYSRTGGPAYEQYF
- | TRBD2 | TRBJ2-1 | TRBV27 | TGTGCCAGCAGGACTCCCGGGACTAGGGATGAGCAGTTCTTC | CASRTPGTRDEQFF
few | TRBD1 | TRBJ2-7 | TRBV7-2 | TGTGCCAGCACCAGACAGGGCTTCTACGAGCAGTACTTC | CASTRQGFYEQYF
- | TRBD2 | TRBJ2-1 | TRBV10-3 | TGTGCCATCAGTGAGTCCAGGACTAGGGAGCAGTTCTTC | CAISESRTREQFF
- | - | TRBJ2-7 | TRBV7-9 | TGTGCCAGCAGCTTAGGACTTAACGAGCAGTACTTC | CASSLGLNEQYF
many | - | TRBJ2-3 | TRBV7-2 | TGTGCCAGCAGCTTAGAGGGAGAAAATACGCAGTATTTT | CASSLEGENTQYF
many | - | TRBJ1-5 | TRBV7-9 | TGTGCCAGCAGCCTCCGGTCGGGGCAGCCCCAGCATTTT | CASSLRSGQPQHF
- | TRBD1 | TRBJ2-1 | TRBV10-3 | TGTGCCATCACCACCGGGACAGGGGGCAATGAGCAGTTCTTC | CAITTGTGGNEQFF